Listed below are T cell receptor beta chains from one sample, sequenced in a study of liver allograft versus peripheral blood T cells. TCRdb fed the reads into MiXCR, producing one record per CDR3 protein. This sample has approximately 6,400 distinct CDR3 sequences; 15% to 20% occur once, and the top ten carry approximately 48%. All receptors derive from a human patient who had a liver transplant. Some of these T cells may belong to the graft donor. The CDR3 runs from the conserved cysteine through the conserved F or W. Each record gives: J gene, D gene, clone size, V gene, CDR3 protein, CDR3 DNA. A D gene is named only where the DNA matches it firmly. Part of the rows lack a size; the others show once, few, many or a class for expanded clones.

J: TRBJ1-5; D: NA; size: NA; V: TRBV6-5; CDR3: CASSYSTGGGQPQHF; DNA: TGTGCCAGCAGTTACTCGACGGGAGGTGGTCAGCCCCAGCATTTT
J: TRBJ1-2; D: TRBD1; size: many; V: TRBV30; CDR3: CAWEDRRSYGYTF; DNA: TGTGCCTGGGAGGACAGGCGGAGCTATGGCTACACCTTC
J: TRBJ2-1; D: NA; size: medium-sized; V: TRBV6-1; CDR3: CASSEIQAANEQFF; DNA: TGTGCCAGCAGTGAAATACAGGCGGCGAATGAGCAGTTCTTC
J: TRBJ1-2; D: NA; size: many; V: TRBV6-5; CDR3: CASSYSDTRDGYTF; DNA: TGTGCCAGCAGTTACTCTGACACCAGGGATGGCTACACCTTC
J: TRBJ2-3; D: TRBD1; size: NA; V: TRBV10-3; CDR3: CAISDYPTDRVPDTQYF; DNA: TGTGCCATCAGTGATTACCCCACGGACAGGGTGCCAGATACGCAGTATTTT
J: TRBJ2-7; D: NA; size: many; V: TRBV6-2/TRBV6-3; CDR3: CASSWDVTTSYEQYF; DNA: TGTGCCAGCAGTTGGGACGTAACTACCTCCTACGAGCAGTACTTC
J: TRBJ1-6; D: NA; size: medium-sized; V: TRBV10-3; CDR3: CASKGRDDSPLHF; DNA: TGTGCCAGCAAAGGCAGGGATGATTCACCCCTCCACTTT
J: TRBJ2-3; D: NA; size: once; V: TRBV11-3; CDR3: CASSLDSSDTQYF; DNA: TGTGCCAGCAGCTTAGATTCCAGTGATACGCAGTATTTT
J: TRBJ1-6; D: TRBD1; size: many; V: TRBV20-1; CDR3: CSARDQDRTNSPLHF; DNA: TGCAGTGCTAGAGATCAGGACAGGACGAATTCACCCCTCCACTTT
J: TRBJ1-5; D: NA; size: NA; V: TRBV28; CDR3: CASRPDVGNQPQHF; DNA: TGTGCCAGCAGACCGGACGTGGGGAACCAGCCCCAGCATTTT
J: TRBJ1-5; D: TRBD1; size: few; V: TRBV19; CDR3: CASSIGGQAGQPQHF; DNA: TGTGCCAGTAGTATAGGGGGACAGGCGGGCCAGCCCCAGCATTTT
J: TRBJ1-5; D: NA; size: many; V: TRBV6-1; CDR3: CASSEAPGVGNQPQHF; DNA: TGTGCCAGCAGTGAGGCTCCAGGGGTGGGCAATCAGCCCCAGCATTTT
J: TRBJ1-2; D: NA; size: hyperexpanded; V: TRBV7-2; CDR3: CASSLAPDMEGYTF; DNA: TGTGCCAGCAGCTTAGCTCCTGACATGGAAGGCTACACCTTC
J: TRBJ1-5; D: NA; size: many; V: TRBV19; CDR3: CASNLRVLGNQPQHF; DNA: TGTGCCAGTAATCTCAGGGTGTTGGGCAATCAGCCCCAGCATTTT
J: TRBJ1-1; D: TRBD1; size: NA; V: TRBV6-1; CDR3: CASTEVRGQDSTEAFF; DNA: TGTGCCAGCACCGAAGTGAGAGGACAGGACAGCACTGAAGCTTTCTTT
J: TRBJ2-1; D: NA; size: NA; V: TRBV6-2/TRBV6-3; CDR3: CASRGWGYNEQFF; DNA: TGTGCCAGCAGGGGGTGGGGATACAATGAGCAGTTCTTC
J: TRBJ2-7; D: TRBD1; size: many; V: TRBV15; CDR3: CATGQDRDYEQYF; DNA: TGTGCCACCGGTCAGGACAGGGACTACGAGCAGTACTTC
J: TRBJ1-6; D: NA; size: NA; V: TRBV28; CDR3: CASRRTGYNSPLHF; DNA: TGTGCCAGCAGACGAACAGGGTATAATTCACCCCTCCACTTT
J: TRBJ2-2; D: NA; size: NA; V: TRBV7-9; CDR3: CASSPDTGELFF; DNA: TGTGCCAGCAGCCCCGACACCGGGGAGCTGTTTTTT
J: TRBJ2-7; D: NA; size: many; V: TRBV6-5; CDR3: CASSSSPYSYEQYF; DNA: TGTGCCAGCAGCAGCTCACCCTACTCCTACGAGCAGTACTTC
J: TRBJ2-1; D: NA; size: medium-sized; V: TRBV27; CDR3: CASSLDQARGNNEQFF; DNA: TGTGCCAGCAGTTTAGACCAGGCCCGAGGGAACAATGAGCAGTTCTTC
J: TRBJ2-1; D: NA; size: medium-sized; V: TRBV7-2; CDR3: CASSSSLDNEQFF; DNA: TGTGCCAGCAGCTCCAGCCTGGACAATGAGCAGTTCTTC